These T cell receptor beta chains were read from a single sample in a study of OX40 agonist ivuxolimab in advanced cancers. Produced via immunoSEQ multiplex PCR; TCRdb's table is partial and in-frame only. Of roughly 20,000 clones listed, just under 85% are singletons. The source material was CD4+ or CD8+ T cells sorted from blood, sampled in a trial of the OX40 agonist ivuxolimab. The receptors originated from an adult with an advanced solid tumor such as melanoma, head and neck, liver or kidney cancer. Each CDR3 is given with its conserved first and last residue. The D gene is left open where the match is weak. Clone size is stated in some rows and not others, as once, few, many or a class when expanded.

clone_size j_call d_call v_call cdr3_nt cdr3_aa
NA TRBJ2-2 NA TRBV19 TGTGCCAGTAGTATAGAGTGGGGCGGGGAGCTGTTTTTT CASSIEWGGELFF
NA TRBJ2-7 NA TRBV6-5 TGTGCCAGCAGTTACCGGGCCGAGCAGTACTTC CASSYRAEQYF
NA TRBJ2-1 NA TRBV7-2 TGTGCCAGCAGCTTAGTGATTATCAATGAGCAGTTCTTC CASSLVIINEQFF
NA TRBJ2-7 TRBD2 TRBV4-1 TGCGCCAGCAGCCAAGAAACGGGAGGCTACGAGCAGTACTTC CASSQETGGYEQYF
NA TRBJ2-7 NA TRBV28 TGTGCCAGCAGTTGGGGAGCCTACGAGCAGTACTTC CASSWGAYEQYF
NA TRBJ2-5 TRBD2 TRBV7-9 TGTGCCAGCAGCTTATTAGGCGGGAGAGACCAAGAGACCCAGTACTTC CASSLLGGRDQETQYF
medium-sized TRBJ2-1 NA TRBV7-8 TGTGCCAGCAGCCCGGAGGGCTCCTACAATGAGCAGTTCTTC CASSPEGSYNEQFF
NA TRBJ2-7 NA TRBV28 TGTGCCAGCCAAGCGGGACAGGCCGACGAGCAGTACTTC CASQAGQADEQYF
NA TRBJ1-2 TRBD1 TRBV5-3 TGTGCCAGCAGCCTCGGGACAGCTGGCTACACCTTC CASSLGTAGYTF
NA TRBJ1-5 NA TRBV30 TGTGCCTGGAGCACGGACGAGCCGCGTCAGCCCCAGCATTTT CAWSTDEPRQPQHF
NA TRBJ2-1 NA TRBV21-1 TGTGCCAGCAGCCCCCGAGCGGGAGGGAACGGTGAGCAGTTCTTC CASSPRAGGNGEQFF
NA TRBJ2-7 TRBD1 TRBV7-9 TGTGCCAGCAGCACGCGTGGGACAGACGACCTCCAGTACTTC CASSTRGTDDLQYF
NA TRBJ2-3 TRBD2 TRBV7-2 TGTGCCAGCAGCTTATTAGGCGGGAGACCTTCCGATACGCAGTATTTT CASSLLGGRPSDTQYF
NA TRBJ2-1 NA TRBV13 TGTGCCAGCAGCTTAAGTCCTAGTTCTTACAATGAGCAGTTCTTC CASSLSPSSYNEQFF